This T cell receptor (beta chain) was profiled in a study of cytomegalovirus exposure and HLA in healthy donors. Study-wide background: The approximately 100 million unique TCR beta sequences, from roughly 170 million T cells, were found by an earlier analysis. Study outcomes and limitations: In a later analysis, CMV-associated beta chains were mostly HLA-associated, it appeared. Per a later analysis, HLA-associated TCR beta chains showed more clonal expansion than other, equally common TCR beta chains. It emerged from a later analysis that several of the most significant clusters appeared to be linked to common viral pathogens.

Primers included in the PCR were 60 Vbeta and 13 Jbeta primers. Only in-frame clones appear in the TCRdb table, and some are missing; sequencing was by immunoSEQ multiplex PCR. The repertoire holds roughly 81,000 clones, with 70% to 85% as singletons. This CDR3 is 16 amino acids long. V was clipped by 4 bases and J by 0 bases; unmatched bases: 7. CDR1 is MRHNA, CDR2 SNTAGT, per germline. This clone has just a few counts. The antigen remains unidentified. The source material was PBMCs. This TCR was recovered from a man aged 30 to 39 in good health and CMV-seronegative. V usage is TRBV6-4 and J usage is TRBJ1-1, with 8 nucleotides matching TRBD1. CDR3 sequence (DNA): TGTGCCAGCAGTGCCCGACAGGGGCACCTGAACACTGAAGCTTTCTTT. It codes for CASSARQGHLNTEAFF.